The present TCR beta chain was sequenced within a study of CD8+ T cells in alopecia areata. cDNA reverse transcribed from extracted RNA served as the sequencing template. TCRdb's copy holds only in-frame clones and misses some; the assay was immunoSEQ multiplex PCR. This table holds hundreds of thousands of clones, roughly two thirds found once. This clone appeared a few times. The identical CDR3 is also encoded by other nucleotide sequences in the sample. The CDR3 contains 18 residues. V lost 0 bases and J 3 bases, leaving 15 bases between the germline ends. The V gene's germline CDR1 is LGHNA and CDR2 YNFKEQ.

Material: CD4+ T cells sorted from blood, obtained at week 0. This chain connects TRBV4-2 to TRBJ2-6; perhaps TRBD2 as D (6 bases). This TCR was recovered from a human donor with alopecia areata. The CDR3 DNA follows: TGTGCCAGCAGCCAAGATCAAGGAGGGCGGGGTGGGGCCAACGTCCTGACTTTC. Translation gives CASSQDQGGRGGANVLTF.